These 5 T cell receptor beta chains share one sample of origin, sequenced in a study of identical twins. TCRdb re-analysed the 5' RACE reads in MiXCR, keeping a single row per CDR3 protein. This table has 350,000 to 450,000 distinct CDR3 sequences, around 20% appearing once. The material sequenced was naive T cells sorted from blood. These receptors all stem from a man in his fifties in good health.

This clonotype was observed at least ten times. This sequence joins TRBV29-1 and TRBJ2-1, with 7 positions matching TRBD2. Germline trimming cut 4 bases from V and 9 bases from J; bases unmatched to any gene: 12. From germline, CDR1 is SQVTM and CDR2 ANQGSEA. The CDR3 is made up of 14 amino acids. CDR3 in amino acids: CSVVRTSFGREQFF. The CDR3 coding sequence is TGCAGCGTTGTCAGGACTAGTTTCGGCCGTGAGCAGTTCTTC.

J is TRBJ2-6 and V is TRBV5-1; tentatively, D is TRBD2 (6 bases). Trimming shortened V by 0 bases and J by 0 bases, and 10 bases separated the two germline ends. CDR1 is SGHRS, CDR2 YFSETQ, per germline. This CDR3 spans 17 amino acids. CDR3: CASSLGRGISGANVLTF. Here the CDR3 DNA reads TGCGCCAGCAGCTTGGGACGGGGGATCTCTGGGGCCAACGTCCTGACTTTC.

In this sample, this clonotype turned up a few times. The V gene is TRBV29-1, the J gene TRBJ2-5, with D perhaps being TRBD1 or TRBD2 (5 bases each). The CDR3 covers 16 residues. V was pared by 0 bases and J by 5 bases, with 19 bases between. The germline V gene encodes CDR1 SQVTM and CDR2 ANQGSEA. CDR3: CSVEDWDPKKWETQYF. The CDR3, as DNA: TGCAGCGTTGAAGATTGGGACCCGAAGAAGTGGGAGACCCAGTACTTC.

This clonotype was detected ten times or more. The chain links TRBV10-3 to TRBJ2-7, with 10 nucleotides matching TRBD1. V gave up 6 bases and J gave up 2 bases; unmatched junction bases: 4. From germline, CDR1 is ENHRY and CDR2 SYGVKD. This CDR3 is 14 amino acids long. Here the CDR3 reads CAISGQGGTYEQYF. CDR3 coding DNA: TGTGCCATCAGCGGACAGGGGGGGACCTACGAGCAGTACTTC.

In its sample, this clonotype was seen a few times. This chain uses TRBV10-3 with TRBJ2-7; maybe TRBD2 (6 bases). Per germline, CDR1 ENHRY and CDR2 SYGVKD. The CDR3 runs to 15 residues. V lost 2 bases and J 6 bases, leaving 17 bases between the germline ends. The CDR3 sequence is CAISEGGTPGVEQYF. The CDR3 DNA is TGTGCCATCAGTGAGGGAGGGACCCCCGGGGTCGAGCAGTACTTC.